This T cell receptor beta chain was retrieved from a study of T cell responses to AZD1222 COVID-19 vaccine. Clones were read by immunoSEQ multiplex PCR, and TCRdb kept only the in-frame ones, dropping some. The sample contains 95,000 to 150,000 clones, roughly nine tenths of which appear only once. Trimming took 7 bases from V and 2 from J, leaving 14 bases between them. The germline V gene has CDR1 LGHDT and CDR2 YNNKEL (reference sequence). The CDR3 covers 15 residues. For this clone: Its antigen remains unknown.

Study-wide findings and caveats: In the spike-specific TCR repertoire, nearly half reportedly target unmutated variant regions. Spike-specific TCR breadth rose after two AZD1222 doses, and depth rose as well.

This receptor was obtained from an adult in good health. This sequence joins TRBV3-1 (or the pseudogene TRBV3-2) and TRBJ1-4; possibly TRBD1 for D (5 bases). Material: peripheral blood, obtained on day 0 of AZD1222 vaccination. This CDR3 is CASNPGYATNEKLFF. Written as DNA, the CDR3 is TGTGCCAGCAATCCAGGGTATGCGACTAATGAAAAACTGTTTTTT.